These 4 T cell receptor beta chains originate from one sample sequenced in a study of shared clonotypes between healthy human individuals. Cells designated naive CD8 were CD45RO-negative and were positively selected for CCR7, with terminally differentiated effector memory CD45RA+ cells excluded. Assay used: immunoSEQ multiplex PCR; TCRdb lists only in-frame clones, some missing. The table includes roughly 1,800,000 clones, over 85% detected once. The sequenced sample consisted of naive CD8+ T cells sorted from blood. The receptor source for this set is a man between 18 and 29 years old in good health.

Of note for this clone: The sample has other DNA sequences that encode this CDR3 too. The V call is TRBV27, the J call TRBJ2-2; D gene uncertain. Trimming cost V 0 bases and J 5 bases, with 7 bases left between them. There are 14 residues in the CDR3. Germline CDR1 reads MNHEY; CDR2 reads SMNVEV (reference sequence). The chain's CDR3 is CASSLSSGTGELFF. CDR3 nucleotide sequence: TGTGCCAGCAGTTTATCGTCTGGGACCGGGGAGCTGTTTTTT.

V and J are TRBV6-5 and TRBJ2-1; 7 bases are a match to TRBD1. This CDR3 is 13 amino acids long. J was trimmed by 6 bases and V by 5 bases; bases with no gene match: 4. Germline CDR1 is MNHEY and CDR2 is SVGAGI. CDR3 in amino acids: CASSETGTNEQFF. CDR3 coding DNA: TGTGCCAGCAGTGAGACAGGGACCAATGAGCAGTTCTTC.

The CDR3 reads CASSEFSGIRSYEQYF. The CDR3 DNA follows: TGTGCCAGCAGTGAATTTAGCGGGATACGCTCCTACGAGCAGTACTTC. The chain employs TRBV6-1 and TRBJ2-7, with 8 bases matching TRBD2. The V segment lost 2 bases and the J segment 0 bases; nucleotides outside the gene matches: 6. Germline-derived CDR1 and CDR2 are MNHNS and SASEGT. The CDR3 consists of 16 residues.

CDR3 loop: CASSSIGTSGGGTDTQYF. Here the CDR3 DNA reads TGTGCCAGCAGCTCTATCGGGACTAGCGGGGGAGGCACAGATACGCAGTATTTT. The chain carries TRBV7-2 and TRBJ2-3; 14 bases align to TRBD2. Germline V gene lookup returns CDR1 SGHTA and CDR2 FQGNSA. J was trimmed by 1 base and V by 4 bases; bases with no gene match: 7. This CDR3 spans 18 amino acids.